The clone carrying this T cell receptor beta chain turned up a few times. Its specificity is not known. Its ends do not fully match the called genes, so a read error is possible. From approximately 20-30 mg of unsorted bulk tissue, DNA and RNA were co-extracted together. This specimen belongs to a study of tumor-infiltrating lymphocytes in primary liver carcinoma. Across the study: Each sample had roughly 3.5 to 7.5 million productive TCRbeta reads regardless of tissue type.

The V gene's germline CDR1 is SGHAT and CDR2 FQNNGV. The CDR3 covers 13 residues. Constant-region priming of around 500 ng total RNA yielded TCR beta cDNA. Employing slightly modified ARM-PCR, three nested multiplex PCR rounds were run, and these gave rise to the TCR beta libraries. Forward primers for TRBV1-TRBV30 and a C-beta reverse primer served the first two PCR rounds, at roughly 10 cycles each. MiXCR, run by TCRdb on the multiplex PCR reads, gives a single entry per CDR3 protein. The table includes roughly 120,000 distinct CDR3 sequences, 60% to 80% detected once. Overall study results and limits: Researchers found tumor-adjacent and tumor-blood pairs overlapped less than tumor region pairs.

The receptor was derived from a woman in her sixties or seventies with primary liver carcinoma and hepatitis B virus infection. Sequenced sample: liver tumor tissue from sampling region 3. Subset indicated: tumor region T3, left-lateral pole. V gene TRBV11-2 combines with J gene TRBJ1-2; weak D call: TRBD1 (5 bases). This chain's CDR3 is CASMLGAGFGYTF. CDR3 nucleotide sequence: TGCGCCAGCATGTTAGGGGCCGGTTTTGGCTACACCTTC.